This T cell receptor beta chain originates from a study of cytomegalovirus exposure and HLA in healthy donors (dated 2017 in TCRdb). About the study as a whole: According to an earlier analysis of a few hundred of the donors, roughly 180 million T cells yielded 117 million unique TCR beta sequences and 250 to 350 Gb of sequence data. An early release that covered 500 to 800 HLA-typed donors contained about 300 gigabases of sequencing data and tens of millions of unique TCR sequences. Of the roughly 400 genotyped donors, 65% to 90% were placed in the genetic ancestry cluster associated with self-reported Caucasian donors. The study was designed to test whether signatures of past pathogen exposure could be identified by cataloging public T cell receptors. The T cell repertoires of 670 or so subjects were profiled by immunosequencing and related to cytomegalovirus serostatus. A separate validation cohort of more than 100 different subjects was used in addition to the approximately 640-subject first cohort. High-throughput TCR immunosequencing, statistical association of individual TCRs with disease status, and machine learning were combined to predict cytomegalovirus infection status. In a later analysis, previously published TCR beta repertoires from 550 to 750 donors were re-analyzed and high-resolution HLA genotyping was added so that TCR occurrence patterns could be studied. The later analysis used no new phenotypic data to find candidate immune exposures, relying instead on TCR beta sequences and their occurrence across donors. An earlier analysis of 587 of the donors used high-throughput TCR beta sequencing to judge whether each TCR beta V gene segment behaved as functional or pseudogenic. Alongside the repertoire data, information on donor age, sex, ethnicity and CMV serostatus was compiled. Genome-wide SNP genotypes for about three fifths of the roughly 670 donors were used in a later genetic analysis, which treated that subset as a discovery cohort. All discovery cohort repertoires had been generated using a single sequencing platform. Class I and class II HLA loci were covered by the typing at four-digit resolution. The number of donors typed differed by locus, with about 629-630 for A, B, C, DRB1 and DQB1, 522 for DQA1, nearly 610 for DPA1, and 450 to 480 for DPB1. Because of strong linkage in the cohort, five DR-DQ haplotypes were treated as single units for association and clustering. Among about 400 genotyped donors of the cohort, an average of approximately 200,000 unique TCR beta nucleotide sequences was sequenced per donor, of which approximately 18% were non-productive.

In total, around 600 healthy bone marrow donors made up the cohort. All cohort members were sampled while nominally healthy, although unrecorded immune exposures were likely present. The donor was CMV seropositive and was included in the group of around 300 seropositive cohort members. Each donor provided a peripheral blood sample, and peripheral blood mononuclear cells were used for TCR beta sequencing. The Qiagen DNeasy Blood Extraction Kit was used to extract genomic DNA from the blood cell samples. V is pared back by 3 bases and J by 4 bases, with 19 bases lying between the germline termini. The CDR3 measures 16 amino acids from cysteine to phenylalanine. The CDR3 DNA has 48 bases and is translated from base 1. CDR1 and CDR2 were assigned from the germline V gene as SGHNT and YENEEA. Worth noting for this clone: Its target antigen remains unknown. Base quality data are lacking; no much larger clone is found one base away.

The library was obtained by the immunoSEQ multiplex PCR assay. For the multiplex PCR, a mixture combining 60 forward primers for TCR Vbeta segments and 13 reverse primers for TCR Jbeta segments was used. A multiplex PCR assay on genomic DNA amplified the CDR3 region of rearranged TCR beta genes. The Illumina HiSeq System was used to sequence the amplified TCR beta libraries as 87-base-pair reads. For the original study's pipeline: Across the 700 or so repertoires, a later analysis counted roughly 77 million unique TCR beta chains, approximately 12 million of which were shared by at least two donors. Raw reads were error-corrected and collapsed into unique sequences by a nearest-neighbor algorithm in which closely related sequences were merged to remove PCR and sequencing errors. Alignment of CDR3 sequences to IMGT reference sequences was used to assign V, D and J gene segments. For a sequence to be retained, at least a six-nucleotide match to both a V gene segment and a J gene segment was required. Rearrangements were classified as productive when the CDR3 lacked stop codons and remained in frame with V and J, and all other rearrangements were classified as non-productive. CDR3 was defined by IMGT convention, running from the second conserved V-encoded cysteine to the conserved J-encoded phenylalanine. Sequences without an unambiguous match to a single V gene segment were excluded from the earlier analysis of approximately 600 of the donors. In an earlier analysis of some 590 of the donors, V segments were called functional above 56.7% productive rearrangements and were called segregating when the between-donor standard deviation exceeded 5%. A statistical classification framework was developed to diagnose cytomegalovirus status using the catalog of TCR beta chain sequences. V and J gene assignment, in a later analysis, came from comparing TCR nucleotide sequences with IMGT/GENE-DB human TR gene sequences. The TCRdist pipeline was used in a later analysis to assign CDR3 sequences and most-parsimonious VDJ recombination scenarios. In a later analysis, each TCR beta chain was defined by its CDR3 amino acid sequence together with its V-gene family, and reads without a unique V-gene family were excluded. In a later analysis, 450 to 600 highly shared, low-generation-probability nucleotide sequences were removed to address suspected cross-contamination and a sequencing artifact. For each public chain, a later analysis derived a clonal expansion index from normalized ranks of inferred template counts within each repertoire. In a later analysis, generation probabilities were computed using a VDJ recombination model fitted to out-of-frame rearrangements, and the results were checked against IGoR. In a later analysis, hypergeometric tests were used to score TCR-TCR, TCR-HLA and TCR-CMV co-occurrence, with a repertoire-size bias correction applied to TCR pairs. False discovery rates were estimated in a later analysis by permuting HLA or CMV assignments 20 times. In a later analysis, co-occurring TCRs were grouped with DBSCAN, and TCRdist sequence similarity was added when clustering was performed within HLA-allele-positive subsets. Repertoires with fewer than 30,000 or more than 120,000 public chains, plus five repertoires with anomalous nucleotide sharing, were excluded from co-occurrence clustering. The clones in this table, taken by TCRdb from immuneACCESS, are in-frame only. Not every clone is retained; where verified, under half of the shortfall comes from an unresolved V gene, and the cause of the rest is unknown. The D gene and trimming were derived from the DNA, and the V and J assignments and clone size from that table. The table for this sample lists over 150,000 clones; 80% of them were counted only once. The ten largest clones capture almost 7% of the sample.

Results and caveats for the whole study, not just this receptor: Cytomegalovirus status was reported to be diagnosed by the classifier with high specificity and sensitivity in both the original and validation cohorts. A later analysis found that HLA-associated TCR beta chains were more clonally expanded and had lower generation probabilities than equally common non-associated chains. Linkage disequilibrium might explain the correlated functional status among segregating V segments, but an unknown experimental factor could not be excluded. This cohort had only TCR beta chains sequenced, and the lack of alpha or paired-chain data limited which features could be detected. Because some donors lacked HLA typing at each locus, the association tests relied only on the typed subset. When HLA alleles, especially DR and DQ, strongly co-occurred, TCR associations were difficult to assign to individual alleles. In an earlier analysis of around 600 of the donors, most TCR beta V segments appeared in productive rearrangements about 87% or about 30% of the time, broadly matching IMGT annotations. In vitro tests confirmed that three of the cytomegalovirus-associated TCR beta chains recognize cytomegalovirus antigens. A later analysis found that TCR association rates varied across HLA loci, with DRB1 alleles showing the most associated TCRs and HLA-C alleles the fewest. A later genetic analysis associated a missense DCLRE1C variant with V-gene and J-gene trimming of TCR beta chains, and an independent cohort replicated the association. Because counts were too low, about 15 rarely observed V segments, including chromosome 9 orphons, were left out of the earlier analysis of 587 of the donors. In a later analysis, several top co-occurrence clusters were reported to appear linked to parvovirus B19, influenza, CMV and Epstein-Barr virus. A later analysis associated about 18,000 TCR beta sequences with specific HLA alleles at a false discovery rate of 0.05. Immune exposure information for the cohort was limited to CMV serostatus. A further reported finding was that TCR beta sequences accurately predicted the HLA-A and HLA-B alleles for most subjects in the first cohort. Across donors, most TCR sequences were observed very rarely, whereas some public TCRs were present in many individuals. According to a later analysis, most CMV-associated TCR beta chains appeared to be HLA-restricted, and the HLA associations seemed to be driven largely by CMV exposure. Presence/absence analyses assumed roughly uniform sequencing depth across donors, an assumption that may not hold. The 87-base-pair reads could not distinguish some IMGT-functional V segments, including TRBV6-2 and TRBV6-3, so those segments were excluded. According to a later genetic analysis, donors in an Asian-associated ancestry cluster had fewer N-insertions in productive TCRs than the roughly 670-donor mean. A total of roughly 160 TCR beta chains were listed by the study as associated with cytomegalovirus. According to the authors, the approach could potentially be generalized to other disease states and immunological phenotypes. A group of highly shared sequence variants was considered likely to be a technical artifact of the sequencing pipeline.

The origin of this receptor is a young man in good health and CMV-seropositive. The chain is encoded by TRBV11-3 joined to TRBJ2-7; perhaps TRBD1 is the D gene, with 6 bases matching. The sequenced sample consisted of PBMCs. The CDR3 reads CASSLQGTIGGYEQYF. The DNA sequence reads TGTGCCAGCAGCTTGCAGGGGACGATTGGGGGATACGAGCAGTACTTC.